Each of the 14 T cell receptor beta chains below was sequenced from the same sample in a study of a mutant IDH1 vaccine in newly diagnosed glioma. These TCRs' antigens remain unknown. The repertoire was sequenced with immunoSEQ multiplex PCR; TCRdb's copy has only in-frame clones and lacks some. The profile covers 52,000 or so clones, with approximately 79% appearing a single time and 3.1% taken by the ten largest. The time point: week 5, during vaccination. Topical imiquimod accompanied each vaccine dose, which consisted of 300 ug of mutant IDH1 20-mer peptide. The material sequenced was PBMCs, taken from a glioma patient whose treatment included an IDH1 peptide vaccine. These receptors all stem from a woman between 18 and 29 years old with glioma. Some clones in this sample may be carry-over from other donors' samples.

The chain combines TRBV6-5 with TRBJ1-2; D remains ambiguous. V lost 0 bases and J 0 bases, leaving 11 bases between the germline ends. This CDR3 spans 16 amino acids. Germline-derived CDR1 and CDR2 are MNHEY and SVGAGI. CDR3 region: CASSYSAGGANYGYTF. The CDR3 nucleotides read TGTGCCAGCAGTTACTCGGCTGGCGGAGCTAACTATGGCTACACCTTC.

CDR3 sequence (DNA): TGTGCCAGCAGCTTAGAGCGAGCGAGGGCAGATACGCAGTATTTT. Its translation: CASSLERARADTQYF. This chain connects TRBV11-2 to TRBJ2-3; D is possibly TRBD2 (5 bases). V shed 0 bases and J shed 4 bases, with 11 bases lying between them. Germline V CDR1 and CDR2: SGHAT, FQNNGV. The CDR3 contains 15 residues.

This sequence joins TRBV5-4 and TRBJ1-1; 8 bases are shared with TRBD1. Trimming at V came to 4 bases and at J to 5 bases, leaving 7 bases not matched to a gene. Germline assignment: CDR1 SGHNT and CDR2 YYREEE (reference sequence). The CDR3 totals 14 residues. In DNA, the CDR3 is TGTGCCAGCAGCAAAGGACAGGGAAGAACTGAAGCTTTCTTT. Translating gives CASSKGQGRTEAFF.

The chain employs TRBV5-1 and TRBJ2-7; possible D gene TRBD1, 5 bases. Trimming shortened V by 4 bases and J by 3 bases, and 14 bases separated the two germline ends. The CDR3 extends over 14 amino acids. The germline CDR1 and CDR2 sequences are SGHRS and YFSETQ. The CDR3 protein is CASSPPQGVYEQYF. Written as DNA, the CDR3 is TGCGCCAGCAGCCCCCCCCAGGGTGTCTACGAGCAGTACTTC.

This chain joins TRBV6-5 and TRBJ2-3; D assignment may be TRBD1 or TRBD2 (6 bases each). The CDR3 runs 15 residues. Per the germline V gene, CDR1 is MNHEY and CDR2 is SVGAGI. The V gene lost 2 bases and the J gene lost 6 bases, with 15 bases spanning the gap. CDR3 DNA sequence: TGTGCCAGCAGTTACGGGGGGCCAGGATCTGATACGCAGTATTTT. Protein product: CASSYGGPGSDTQYF.

The gene calls are TRBV9 and TRBJ2-5; 9 bases are shared with TRBD2. This CDR3 contains 17 residues. CDR1 SGDLS and CDR2 YYNGEE come from the germline V gene. V dropped 0 bases and J dropped 0; count of bases not matched to a gene: 6. The DNA for the CDR3 is TGTGCCAGCAGCGTAGCTTTGGCGGGAGGGTACCAAGAGACCCAGTACTTC. Translation: CASSVALAGGYQETQYF.

The chain employs TRBV5-1 and TRBJ1-1; D may be TRBD1 (5 bases). Germline CDR1 SGHRS, CDR2 YFSETQ. The CDR3 is 15 residues long. Trimming pared 1 base from V and 3 bases from J, leaving 13 bases between. The CDR3 sequence is CASSLLSGRDTEAFF. CDR3 DNA sequence: TGCGCCAGCAGCTTGCTATCAGGGCGAGACACTGAAGCTTTCTTT.

The chain uses TRBV5-5 and TRBJ1-1; tentatively, D is TRBD1 (5 bases). The ends were cut back, 4 bases at V and 7 bases at J, with 17 bases in the middle. This CDR3 is built from 14 residues. Per germline, CDR1 SGHKS and CDR2 YYEKEE (reference sequence). The CDR3 DNA reads as TGTGCCAGCAGCCCGCAGGGCGGGACTTTTGAAGCTTTCTTT. Protein product: CASSPQGGTFEAFF.

The rearrangement joins TRBV29-1 to TRBJ1-4, with TRBD1 as a possible D gene (5 bases). Germline values: CDR1 SQVTM, CDR2 ANQGSEA. This CDR3 has 12 residues. The V and J ends lost 7 bases and 4 bases respectively, with 10 bases between them. The CDR3 loop reads CSGWDLNEKLFF. CDR3 coding DNA: TGCAGCGGTTGGGACCTTAATGAAAAACTGTTTTTT.

This chain joins TRBV9 and TRBJ2-3, with D possibly being TRBD2 (6 bases). The CDR3 totals 15 residues. Trimming shortened V by 4 bases and J by 0 bases, and 12 bases separated the two germline ends. Per germline, CDR1 SGDLS and CDR2 YYNGEE. The CDR3 here is CASSPGRSSTDTQYF. Written as DNA, the CDR3 is TGTGCCAGCAGCCCAGGGAGGTCTAGCACAGATACGCAGTATTTT.

CDR3 in DNA: TGTGCCAGCAGCGTAGCTATCCTCTCCTACGAGCAGTACTTC. Translation gives CASSVAILSYEQYF. This rearrangement joins TRBV9 to TRBJ2-7; D is unresolved. This CDR3 spans 14 amino acids. V lost 0 bases to trimming and J lost 0 bases, with 7 bases between them. Germline V gene data show CDR1 as SGDLS and CDR2 as YYNGEE.

The V gene is TRBV5-1, the J gene TRBJ2-7; tentatively, D is TRBD2 (6 bases). This CDR3 has 15 amino acids. With 2 bases removed from V and 3 bases from J, the gap between germline ends came to 15 bases. In germline, CDR1 is SGHRS, CDR2 YFSETQ. CDR3 nucleotides: TGCGCCAGCAGCTTTTGGGTGGGAGGAGGCTACGAGCAGTACTTC. Its protein product is CASSFWVGGGYEQYF. Together with reference TRBV5-1 and TRBJ2-7, the CDR3 gives the full variable domain: KAGVTQTPRYLIKTRGQQVTLSCSPISGHRSVSWYQQTPGQGLQFLFEYFSETQRNKGNFPGRFSGRQFSNSRSEMNVSTLELGDSALYLCASSFWVGGGYEQYFGPGTRLTVT.

For this clone: A read error is likely, as this CDR3 ends without the conserved phenylalanine or tryptophan. The rearrangement joins TRBV14 to TRBJ1-5; D remains unclear. V was shortened by 4 bases and J by 7 bases, with 14 bases between the two germline ends. The V gene's germline CDR1 is SGHDN and CDR2 FVKESK. This CDR3 is 14 amino acids long. In DNA form, the CDR3 reads TGTGCCAGCAGCCCGCAACTTCTCTCCCAGCCCCAGCATTCT. As protein: CASSPQLLSQPQHS.

This chain joins TRBV2 and TRBJ2-3; tentatively, D is TRBD2 (6 bases). CDR1 is SNHLY, CDR2 FYNNEI, per germline. Trimming removed 5 bases at V and 5 bases at J, with 14 bases between. The CDR3 is 14 residues long. The DNA for the CDR3 is TGTGCCAGCAGTCTGGCGCCCGGGGGAGATACGCAGTATTTT. Translated: CASSLAPGGDTQYF.